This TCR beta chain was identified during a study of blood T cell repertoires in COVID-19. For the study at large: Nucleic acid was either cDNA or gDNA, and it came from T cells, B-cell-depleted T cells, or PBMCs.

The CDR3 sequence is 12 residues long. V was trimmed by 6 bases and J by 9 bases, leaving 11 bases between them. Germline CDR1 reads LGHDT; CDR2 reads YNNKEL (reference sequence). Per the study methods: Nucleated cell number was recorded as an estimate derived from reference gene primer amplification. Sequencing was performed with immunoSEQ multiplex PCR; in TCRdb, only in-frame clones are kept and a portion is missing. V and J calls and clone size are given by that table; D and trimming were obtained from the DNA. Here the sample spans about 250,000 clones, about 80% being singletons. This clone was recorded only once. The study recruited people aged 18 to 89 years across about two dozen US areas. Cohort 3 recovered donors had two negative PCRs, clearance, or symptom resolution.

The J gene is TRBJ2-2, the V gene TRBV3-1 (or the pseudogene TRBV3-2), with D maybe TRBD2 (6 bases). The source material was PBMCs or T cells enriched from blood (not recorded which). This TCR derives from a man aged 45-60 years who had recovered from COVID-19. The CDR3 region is CASRLTSRELFF. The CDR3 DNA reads TGTGCCAGCAGACTTACTAGCCGGGAGCTGTTTTTT.